Listed below are T cell receptor beta chains from one sample, sequenced in a study of shared T cell receptors in the human thymus. Some clones are missing from TCRdb's copy, which holds only in-frame ones; the method was immunoSEQ multiplex PCR. Altogether 600,000 or so clones are present, 80% to 90% being singletons, with the ten largest covering approximately 0.0097%. This sample also belongs to another study, concerning human thymus T cells.

The specimen sequenced was thymocytes. The receptors were gathered from a boy in the first two years of life with a congenital heart defect. Each CDR3 is given with its conserved first and last residue. The D gene is left open where the match is weak. Some rows have no size entry. The others give once, few or many, or a class for an expanded clone.

CDR3 length,V gene,clone size,J gene,D gene,CDR3 protein,CDR3 DNA
16,TRBV28,NA,TRBJ1-5,NA,CASSSERGYSNQPQHF,TGTGCCAGCAGTTCGGAAAGGGGTTATAGCAATCAGCCCCAGCATTTT
13,TRBV2,NA,TRBJ1-1,NA,CASTEEGNTEAFF,TGTGCCAGCACCGAGGAGGGAAACACTGAAGCTTTCTTT
15,TRBV5-8,NA,TRBJ1-2,NA,CASSLARLVPYGYTF,TGTGCCAGCAGCTTGGCGCGCTTGGTACCCTATGGCTACACCTTC
13,TRBV9,few,TRBJ1-6,TRBD1,CASSPHDRAPLHF,TGTGCCAGCAGCCCCCATGACAGGGCACCCCTCCACTTT
13,TRBV10-3,NA,TRBJ2-5,TRBD2,CAISKRGAETQYF,TGTGCCATCAGCAAGCGGGGGGCGGAGACCCAGTACTTC
22,TRBV4-2,NA,TRBJ2-1,TRBD1,CASSQDLERTGLTDSSYNEQFF,TGTGCCAGCAGCCAAGATTTAGAGAGGACAGGACTTACCGACAGCTCCTACAATGAGCAGTTCTTC
14,TRBV2,NA,TRBJ2-6,NA,CASRGARGANVLTF,TGTGCCAGCAGAGGGGCGCGCGGGGCCAACGTCCTGACTTTC
18,TRBV7-6,few,TRBJ1-5,TRBD1,CASSRSKGTGYSNQPQHF,TGTGCCAGCAGCCGCTCCAAAGGGACAGGTTATAGCAATCAGCCCCAGCATTTT
17,TRBV4-3,NA,TRBJ2-7,NA,CASSQGPAGRSFREQYF,TGCGCCAGCAGCCAAGGCCCCGCGGGCAGGTCCTTTCGGGAGCAGTACTTC
15,TRBV28,NA,TRBJ2-2,TRBD1,CASIRTGQINGELFF,TGTGCCAGCATTCGGACAGGGCAGATAAACGGGGAGCTGTTTTTT
15,TRBV4-3,few,TRBJ2-7,NA,CASSQGSSRTYEQYF,TGCGCCAGCAGCCAAGGATCTTCCAGGACCTACGAGCAGTACTTC
14,TRBV28,NA,TRBJ1-5,TRBD1,CASSPGTGYQPQHF,TGTGCCAGCAGCCCTGGGACAGGTTATCAGCCCCAGCATTTT
14,TRBV5-1,NA,TRBJ2-7,TRBD1,CASSVRDRLYEQYF,TGCGCCAGCAGCGTCCGGGACAGGCTGTACGAGCAGTACTTC
15,TRBV18,NA,TRBJ1-1,NA,CASSPPDRLDTEAFF,TGTGCCAGCTCACCACCCGACAGGTTGGATACTGAAGCTTTCTTT
14,TRBV5-4,NA,TRBJ2-3,NA,CASSLEEATDTQYF,TGTGCCAGCAGCTTGGAAGAGGCCACAGATACGCAGTATTTT
16,TRBV27,NA,TRBJ2-7,TRBD2,CASSRGTSGLIYEQYF,TGTGCCAGCAGTAGGGGGACTAGCGGGCTTATCTACGAGCAGTACTTC
14,TRBV27,once,TRBJ2-7,NA,CASSPRDLSYEQYF,TGTGCCAGCAGCCCCCGGGACTTATCCTACGAGCAGTACTTC
13,TRBV11-2,NA,TRBJ1-3,NA,CASTPDVGNTIYF,TGTGCCAGCACCCCAGACGTCGGGAACACCATATATTTT
16,TRBV9,NA,TRBJ2-3,TRBD2,CASSVKAGGPTDTQYF,TGTGCCAGCAGCGTAAAGGCGGGAGGGCCCACAGATACGCAGTATTTT
13,TRBV6-5,NA,TRBJ1-1,NA,CASRARENTEAFF,TGTGCCAGCAGGGCCAGGGAGAACACTGAAGCTTTCTTT
14,TRBV30,NA,TRBJ2-1,TRBD2,CAWSEREAGDEQFF,TGTGCCTGGAGTGAACGGGAGGCCGGGGATGAGCAGTTCTTC
14,TRBV19,NA,TRBJ1-1,TRBD1,CASDPGGGFAEAFF,TGTGCCAGTGACCCAGGGGGCGGATTCGCTGAAGCTTTCTTT
13,TRBV5-1,NA,TRBJ1-6,TRBD1,CASRTGDNSPLHF,TGCGCCAGCCGGACAGGTGATAATTCACCCCTCCACTTT
13,TRBV11-2,NA,TRBJ2-7,NA,CASSLAYSYEQYF,TGTGCCAGCAGCTTAGCGTACTCCTACGAGCAGTACTTC
16,TRBV4-3,NA,TRBJ1-2,TRBD1,CASSRVEAGTAYGYTF,TGCGCCAGCAGCCGCGTAGAGGCCGGGACAGCCTATGGCTACACCTTC
15,TRBV5-4,NA,TRBJ2-7,NA,CASSLSPAWGNEQYF,TGTGCCAGCAGCTTGTCGCCTGCCTGGGGCAACGAGCAGTACTTC
14,TRBV14,NA,TRBJ1-2,TRBD1,CASSRRTGEDGYTF,TGTGCCAGCAGCCGTAGGACAGGCGAGGATGGCTACACCTTC
19,TRBV4-3,once,TRBJ2-7,NA,CASSQNLDTAAGTRHEQYF,TGCGCCAGCAGCCAAAACTTGGACACTGCAGCGGGGACACGGCACGAGCAGTACTTC
15,TRBV6-1,once,TRBJ2-7,TRBD1,CASSDPWTGDHEQYF,TGTGCCAGCAGTGATCCATGGACAGGGGACCACGAGCAGTACTTC
16,TRBV4-1,NA,TRBJ1-6,NA,CASSRSNSGYNSPLHF,TGCGCCAGCAGCCGCTCAAACAGCGGATATAATTCACCCCTCCACTTT
17,TRBV2,NA,TRBJ1-5,NA,CASSEALPQGWVQPQHF,TGTGCCAGCAGTGAAGCGCTTCCTCAGGGATGGGTTCAGCCCCAGCATTTT
15,TRBV11-2,NA,TRBJ2-7,TRBD2,CASSFGTSGTYEQYF,TGTGCCAGCAGCTTTGGAACTAGCGGAACCTACGAGCAGTACTTC
16,TRBV7-2,NA,TRBJ1-1,TRBD1,CASSSSTGGMNTEAFF,TGTGCCAGCAGCTCCTCGACAGGGGGGATGAACACTGAAGCTTTCTTT
18,TRBV5-8,few,TRBJ2-7,TRBD2,CASSLVGTSRFHPYEQYF,TGTGCCAGCAGCTTGGTGGGGACTAGCCGATTTCATCCCTACGAGCAGTACTTC
15,TRBV5-1,NA,TRBJ2-5,NA,CASSLGTPDKETQYF,TGCGCCAGCAGCTTGGGGACACCAGACAAAGAGACCCAGTACTTC
15,TRBV4-2,NA,TRBJ2-5,NA,CASSQDGVSQETQYF,TGTGCCAGCAGCCAAGACGGGGTGAGTCAAGAGACCCAGTACTTC
14,TRBV9,NA,TRBJ2-5,TRBD1,CASSVATGRETQYF,TGTGCCAGCAGCGTAGCGACAGGGCGGGAGACCCAGTACTTC
16,TRBV18,NA,TRBJ2-7,NA,CASSLSREPHPYEQYF,TGTGCCAGCTCACTGTCTCGGGAGCCCCATCCTTACGAGCAGTACTTC
16,TRBV4-3,NA,TRBJ2-3,NA,CASSQVNYGRTDTQYF,TGCGCCAGCAGCCAAGTTAATTACGGGAGAACAGATACGCAGTATTTT
14,TRBV25-1,NA,TRBJ1-1,NA,CASSEYEGGTEAFF,TGTGCCAGCAGTGAATATGAGGGAGGCACTGAAGCTTTCTTT
15,TRBV5-1,once,TRBJ2-4,NA,CASSLGRLAKNIQYF,TGCGCCAGCAGCTTGGGAAGACTAGCCAAAAACATTCAGTACTTC
14,TRBV10-1,NA,TRBJ2-7,TRBD2,CASSISGGDYEQYF,TGCGCCAGCAGTATTAGCGGGGGGGACTACGAGCAGTACTTC
16,TRBV4-3,NA,TRBJ2-3,TRBD2,CASSQDRAGPTDTQYF,TGCGCCAGCAGCCAAGACAGAGCGGGACCTACAGATACGCAGTATTTT
16,TRBV28,NA,TRBJ1-1,NA,CASSLKVAGLNTEAFF,TGTGCCAGCAGTTTAAAGGTTGCGGGCCTGAACACTGAAGCTTTCTTT
17,TRBV9,NA,TRBJ2-7,TRBD2,CASSDNEAGGPSYEQYF,TGTGCCAGCAGCGACAACGAAGCGGGAGGGCCCTCCTACGAGCAGTACTTC
18,TRBV5-1,NA,TRBJ2-7,TRBD2,CASSLGTRDQGGSYEQYF,TGCGCCAGCAGCTTGGGCACTCGGGACCAGGGAGGGTCCTACGAGCAGTACTTC
18,TRBV4-3,NA,TRBJ2-1,TRBD2,CASSQESTGGPPYNEQFF,TGCGCCAGCAGCCAAGAGTCAACGGGAGGACCTCCTTATAATGAGCAGTTCTTC
15,TRBV5-1,NA,TRBJ1-1,NA,CASTPAGVGNTEAFF,TGCGCCAGCACCCCAGCGGGGGTAGGGAACACTGAAGCTTTCTTT
16,TRBV4-3,NA,TRBJ2-7,NA,CASSRGRGALTYEQYF,TGCGCCAGCAGCCGCGGCCGTGGGGCTCTGACCTACGAGCAGTACTTC
17,TRBV28,NA,TRBJ1-5,TRBD1,CASSSKGQGGHNQPQHF,TGTGCCAGCAGTTCAAAAGGACAGGGGGGACACAATCAGCCCCAGCATTTT
12,TRBV2,NA,TRBJ2-5,NA,CASEDSQETQYF,TGTGCCAGCGAGGACAGCCAAGAGACCCAGTACTTC
13,TRBV6-1,NA,TRBJ2-7,NA,CASSETRSCEQYF,TGTGCCAGCAGTGAAACTAGATCCTGCGAGCAGTACTTC
15,TRBV28,NA,TRBJ1-1,TRBD1,CASRQYDRGVTEAFF,TGTGCCAGCAGACAGTACGACAGGGGTGTCACTGAAGCTTTCTTT
15,TRBV7-9,NA,TRBJ1-2,TRBD1,CASSLSRDRLHGYTF,TGTGCCAGCAGCCTATCCCGGGACAGGCTCCATGGCTACACCTTC